This TCR beta chain was documented in a study of T cell responses to AZD1222 COVID-19 vaccine (dated by TCRdb to the early 2020s). Concerning the study at large: TCR sequencing covered roughly 230 trial participants: around 210 given two doses of AZD1222 and some 25 given two doses of MenACWY control vaccine. Enrollment into the trials was organized by age into subgroups of 18-55, 56-69 and 70-plus years, and those subgroups contained approximately 160, 26 and 62 TCR-sequenced participants, respectively.

This specimen's time point label, interpreted: about 28 days (+/-7) after the second vaccine dose. Because spike-specific TCR depth and breadth did not differ between the two schedules, AZD1222 recipients who got a second dose at roughly 4 weeks were pooled with those who got a second dose at roughly 12 weeks. Vaccinee samples came from UK trials COV001 and COV002, including a single-blind randomized controlled phase 2/3 trial of AZD1222 (ChAdOx1 nCoV-19) in healthy adults. For TCRbeta chain sequencing, PBMC samples were collected from trial participants at day 0 and at day 28 after the second dose. Details on this clone: The specificity of this receptor is unknown. There are no base qualities to consult, and no much larger clone falls within one base.

The CDR3 regions of human TCRbeta chains were analyzed by immunosequencing. Per the source publication's procedure: TCRs in the repertoires were compared against a reference library of SARS-CoV-2-specific TCRs that had been generated with the MIRA antigen-specificity platform. Breadth was defined as the fraction of unique TCRs that were SARS-CoV-2-associated, and depth was defined as the fraction of total T cells that were SARS-CoV-2-associated. Using the MIRA data, each spike-specific TCR was assigned both to the spike region to which the TCR was reactive and to a CD4 or CD8 class. Log10-transformed breadth and depth values were compared by one-way ANOVA with Sidak's multiple comparisons tests. Sourced from immuneACCESS, this table was stored by TCRdb with only in-frame sequences that have V and J called. A share of the clones is absent; for the studies checked, an unresolved V gene accounts for under half, and the remainder has no known explanation. V and J calls and clone size follow that table, whereas D and trimming were derived from the DNA. The sample has roughly 100,000 clones on record, about 91% of them singletons. Of the sample, approximately 40% falls within the top ten clones.

Summary of the overall study and its limitations: Only 5 to 7 AZD1222 recipients were SARS-CoV-2 seropositive at baseline, limiting conclusions about previously exposed vaccinees. Vaccine-associated CD4 TCRs spanned the whole spike protein, with dominant responses in regions 160-218 and 743-854. Because no samples from the day 14 peak response were available, repertoires could be characterized only after the peak T cell response. Participants were mostly white British and included more females than males, and it was suggested by the authors that clonal diversity may have been underestimated. The 56-69-year group was small, and its depth increase did not reach significance, likely because of low power. After two AZD1222 doses, spike-specific TCR breadth and depth were significantly higher than at day 0 and than in MenACWY recipients. Reportedly, almost half of the unique spike-specific TCRs recognized epitopes lying outside the regions that are mutated in the B.1.351 and B.1.1.7 variants.

For CDR1 and CDR2, the germline V gene (reference sequence) lists LNHNV and YYDKDF. Trimmed from V: 5 bases; trimmed from J: 1 base; junction bases lacking a gene match: 5. Reading from cysteine to phenylalanine, the CDR3 counts 15 amino acids. Only the CDR3 region is kept as DNA, spanning 45 bases read in frame from base 1. Sequenced material: peripheral blood, taken 28 days after the second AZD1222 dose. This TCR was recovered from an adult who received the AZD1222 COVID-19 vaccine. The chain is encoded by TRBV15 joined to TRBJ2-1; TRBD1 lines up with 7 middle nucleotides. CDR3 sequence: CATSREGASYNEQFF. The nucleotide sequence is given as TGTGCCACCAGCCGCGAGGGGGCTTCCTACAATGAGCAGTTCTTC.